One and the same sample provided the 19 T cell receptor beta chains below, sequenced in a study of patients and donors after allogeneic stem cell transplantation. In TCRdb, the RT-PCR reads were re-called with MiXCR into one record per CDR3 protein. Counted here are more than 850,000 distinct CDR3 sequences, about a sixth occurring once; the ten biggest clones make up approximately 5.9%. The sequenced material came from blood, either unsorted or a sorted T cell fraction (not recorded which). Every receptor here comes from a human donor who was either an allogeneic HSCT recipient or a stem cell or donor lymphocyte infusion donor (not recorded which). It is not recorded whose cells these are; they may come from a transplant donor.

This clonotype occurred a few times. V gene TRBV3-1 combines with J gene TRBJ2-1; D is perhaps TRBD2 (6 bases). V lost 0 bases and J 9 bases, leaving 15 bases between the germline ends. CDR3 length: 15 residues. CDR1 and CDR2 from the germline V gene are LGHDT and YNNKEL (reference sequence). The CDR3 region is CASSQEGGMVGEQFF. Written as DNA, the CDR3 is TGTGCCAGCAGCCAAGAGGGGGGTATGGTCGGTGAGCAGTTCTTC.

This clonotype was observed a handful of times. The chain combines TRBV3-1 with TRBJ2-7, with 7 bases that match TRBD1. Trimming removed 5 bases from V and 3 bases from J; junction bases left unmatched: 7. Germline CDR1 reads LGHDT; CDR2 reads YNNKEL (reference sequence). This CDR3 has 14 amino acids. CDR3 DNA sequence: TGTGCCAGCAGCTCTAGACAGGGAATCTACGAGCAGTACTTC. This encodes CASSSRQGIYEQYF.

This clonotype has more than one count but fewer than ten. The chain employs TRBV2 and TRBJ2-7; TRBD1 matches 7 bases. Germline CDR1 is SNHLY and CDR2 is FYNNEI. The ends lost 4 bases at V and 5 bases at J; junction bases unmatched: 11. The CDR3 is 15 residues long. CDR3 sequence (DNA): TGTGCCAGCAGTGCGCACAGGGGAAACGCGGACGAGCAGTACTTC. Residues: CASSAHRGNADEQYF.

The chain's CDR3 is CASSYWAEGTGELFF. In DNA, the CDR3 is TGTGCCAGCAGTTACTGGGCAGAAGGGACCGGGGAGCTGTTTTTT. The rearrangement uses TRBV6-2 or TRBV6-3 and TRBJ2-2; no reliable D call. The ends were cut back, 1 base at V and 5 bases at J, with 11 bases in the middle. CDR3 size: 15 residues. Per the germline V gene, CDR1 is MNHEY and CDR2 is SVGEGT.

The CDR3 spells CSANFREAGELFF. The CDR3 region has the DNA TGCAGTGCTAACTTCAGGGAAGCCGGGGAGCTGTTTTTT. The chain carries TRBV20-1 and TRBJ2-2, with D possibly TRBD1 on 5 matching bases. V was clipped by 4 bases and J by 6 bases, with 12 bases between them. Germline values: CDR1 DFQATT, CDR2 SNEGSKA (reference sequence). The CDR3 is 13 residues long.

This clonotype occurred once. CDR3 DNA sequence: TGCGCCAGCAGCTCCCCCGGTTGGGGGGGAGATGAGCAGTTCTTC. Its translation is CASSSPGWGGDEQFF. The chain has TRBV4-3 and TRBJ2-1; 7 positions agree with TRBD2. CDR3 size: 15 residues. J was trimmed by 8 bases and V by 5 bases; bases with no gene match: 12. Germline V gene data show CDR1 as LGHNA and CDR2 as YSLEER.

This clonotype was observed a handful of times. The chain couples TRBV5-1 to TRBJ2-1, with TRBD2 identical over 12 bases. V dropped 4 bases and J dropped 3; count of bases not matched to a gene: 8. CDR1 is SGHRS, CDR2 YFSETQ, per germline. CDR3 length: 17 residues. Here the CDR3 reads CASSLHTTSGSYNEQFF. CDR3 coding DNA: TGCGCCAGCAGCCTGCACACGACTAGCGGGAGCTACAATGAGCAGTTCTTC.

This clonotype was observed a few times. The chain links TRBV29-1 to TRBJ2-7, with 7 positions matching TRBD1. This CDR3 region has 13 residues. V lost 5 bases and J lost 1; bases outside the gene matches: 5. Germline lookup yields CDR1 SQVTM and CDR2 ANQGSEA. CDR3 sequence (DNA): TGCAGCGTTCAGGGACAGCTTTCCTACGAGCAGTACTTC. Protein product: CSVQGQLSYEQYF.

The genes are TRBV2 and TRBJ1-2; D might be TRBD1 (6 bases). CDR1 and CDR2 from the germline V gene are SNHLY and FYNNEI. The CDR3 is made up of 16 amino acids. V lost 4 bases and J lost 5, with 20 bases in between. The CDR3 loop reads CASSVMGRQALYGYTF. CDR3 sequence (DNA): TGTGCCAGCAGTGTGATGGGTCGACAGGCCTTGTATGGCTACACCTTC.

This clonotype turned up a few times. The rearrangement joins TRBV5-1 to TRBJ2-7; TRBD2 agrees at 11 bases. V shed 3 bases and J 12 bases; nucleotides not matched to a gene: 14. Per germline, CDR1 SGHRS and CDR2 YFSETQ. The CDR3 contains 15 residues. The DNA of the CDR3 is TGCGCCAGCAGCTCTCAATCCCCTAGCGGGAGGCGAGGGTACTTC. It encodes CASSSQSPSGRRGYF.

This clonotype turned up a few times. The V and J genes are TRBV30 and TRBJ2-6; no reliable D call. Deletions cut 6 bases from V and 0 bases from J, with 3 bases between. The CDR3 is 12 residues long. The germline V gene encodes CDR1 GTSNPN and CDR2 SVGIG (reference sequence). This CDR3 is CACTSGANVLTF. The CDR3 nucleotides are TGTGCCTGTACCTCTGGGGCCAACGTCCTGACTTTC.

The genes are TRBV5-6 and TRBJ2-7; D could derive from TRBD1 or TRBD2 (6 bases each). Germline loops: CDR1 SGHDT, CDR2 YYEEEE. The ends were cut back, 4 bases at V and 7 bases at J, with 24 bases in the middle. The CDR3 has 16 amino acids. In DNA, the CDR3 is TGTGCCAGCAGCCCCGGAGGGGGACGGCTATACTCTGAGCAGTACTTC. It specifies CASSPGGGRLYSEQYF.

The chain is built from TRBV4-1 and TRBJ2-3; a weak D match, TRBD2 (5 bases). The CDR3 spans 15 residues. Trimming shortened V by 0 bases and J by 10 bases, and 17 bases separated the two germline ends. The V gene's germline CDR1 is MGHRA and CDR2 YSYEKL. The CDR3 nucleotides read TGCGCCAGCAGCCAAGATGGGTATGGAGCGGTAGCGCAGTATTTT. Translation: CASSQDGYGAVAQYF.

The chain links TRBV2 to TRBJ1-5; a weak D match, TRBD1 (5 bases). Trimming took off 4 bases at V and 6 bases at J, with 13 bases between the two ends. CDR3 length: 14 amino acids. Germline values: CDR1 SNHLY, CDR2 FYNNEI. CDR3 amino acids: CASSVAGQGQPQHF. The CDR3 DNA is TGTGCCAGCAGTGTGGCAGGGCAGGGTCAGCCCCAGCATTTT. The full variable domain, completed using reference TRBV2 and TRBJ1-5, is EPEVTQTPSHQVTQMGQEVILRCVPISNHLYFYWYRQILGQKVEFLVSFYNNEISEKSEIFDDQFSVERPDGSNFTLKIRSTKLEDSAMYFCASSVAGQGQPQHFGDGTRLSIL.

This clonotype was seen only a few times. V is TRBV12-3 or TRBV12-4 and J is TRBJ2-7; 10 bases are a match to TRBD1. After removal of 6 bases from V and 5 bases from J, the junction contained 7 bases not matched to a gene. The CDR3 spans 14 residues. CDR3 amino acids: CASRTGQGNHEQYF. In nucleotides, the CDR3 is TGTGCCAGCAGAACGGGACAGGGGAACCACGAGCAGTACTTC.

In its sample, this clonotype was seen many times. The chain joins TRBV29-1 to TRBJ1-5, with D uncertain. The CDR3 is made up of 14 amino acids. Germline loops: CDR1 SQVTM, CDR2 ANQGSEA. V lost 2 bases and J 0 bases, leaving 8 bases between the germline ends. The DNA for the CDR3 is TGCAGCGTTGAACACGGCGATAGCAATCAGCCCCAGCATTTT. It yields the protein CSVEHGDSNQPQHF.

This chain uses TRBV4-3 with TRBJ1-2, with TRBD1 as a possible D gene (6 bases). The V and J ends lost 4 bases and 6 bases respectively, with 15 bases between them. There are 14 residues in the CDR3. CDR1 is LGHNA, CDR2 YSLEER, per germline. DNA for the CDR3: TGCGCCAGCAGCCCTCTGCAGGGGAGGGATGGCTACACCTTC. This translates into CASSPLQGRDGYTF.

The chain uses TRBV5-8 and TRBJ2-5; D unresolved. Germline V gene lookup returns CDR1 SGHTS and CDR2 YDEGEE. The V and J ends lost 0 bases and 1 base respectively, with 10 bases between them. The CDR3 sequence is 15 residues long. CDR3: CASSLVRIVQETQYF. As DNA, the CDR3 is TGTGCCAGCAGCTTGGTGCGAATCGTCCAAGAGACCCAGTACTTC. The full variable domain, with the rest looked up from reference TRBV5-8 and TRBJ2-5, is EAGVTQSPTHLIKTRGQQATLRCSPISGHTSVYWYQQALGLGLQFLLWYDEGEERNRGNFPPRFSGRQFPNYSSELNVNALELEDSALYLCASSLVRIVQETQYFGPGTRLLVL.

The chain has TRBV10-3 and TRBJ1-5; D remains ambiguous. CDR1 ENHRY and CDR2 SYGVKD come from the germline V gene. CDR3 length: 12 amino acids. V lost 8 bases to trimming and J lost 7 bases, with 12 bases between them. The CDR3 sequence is CAIAENNQPQHF. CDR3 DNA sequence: TGTGCCATCGCCGAAAACAACCAGCCCCAGCATTTT.